The rows below give T cell receptor beta chains drawn from one sample of a study of T cell responses to AZD1222 COVID-19 vaccine. TCRdb's copy holds only in-frame clones and misses some; the assay was immunoSEQ multiplex PCR. The sample contains 95,000 to 150,000 clones, approximately 94% of which appear only once. Source: peripheral blood, taken 28 days after the second AZD1222 dose. Receptors originate from an adult who received the AZD1222 COVID-19 vaccine. Each CDR3 is given with its conserved first and last residue. The order of the fields is V gene, CDR3 length, D gene, J gene, clone size, CDR3 DNA, CDR3 protein. A D gene is named only where the DNA matches it firmly. Not all rows give a size; the values are once, few, many and, for expanded clones, a class.

v_gene: TRBV4-3; len: 15; d_gene: -; j_gene: TRBJ1-5; abundance: few; CDR3nt: TGCGCCAGCAGCCAAGAGGTGACAGAGAAATGGCCCCAGCATTTT; CDR3aa: CASSQEVTEKWPQHF
v_gene: TRBV6-4; len: 15; d_gene: TRBD1; j_gene: TRBJ2-1; abundance: -; CDR3nt: TGTGCCAGCAGCAGACAGGGGGGGTCCTACAATGAGCAGTTCTTC; CDR3aa: CASSRQGGSYNEQFF
v_gene: TRBV6-5; len: 15; d_gene: -; j_gene: TRBJ2-1; abundance: once; CDR3nt: TGTGCCAGCCAACCAGAGGACTGGAGGTACAATGAGCAGTTCTTC; CDR3aa: CASQPEDWRYNEQFF
v_gene: TRBV18; len: 13; d_gene: -; j_gene: TRBJ2-1; abundance: -; CDR3nt: TGTGCCAGCTCACCCCTTGAGTCAGGGGAGCAGTTCTTC; CDR3aa: CASSPLESGEQFF
v_gene: TRBV7-9; len: 17; d_gene: -; j_gene: TRBJ2-5; abundance: -; CDR3nt: TGTGCCAGCAGCTTATTACTCCGGGACTCGGAAGTAAAGACCCAGTACTTC; CDR3aa: CASSLLLRDSEVKTQYF
v_gene: TRBV1; len: 19; d_gene: -; j_gene: TRBJ1-5; abundance: -; CDR3nt: TGCACCAGCAGCTATCGGAAAGGACCGAACTATTATAGCAATCAGCCCCAGCATTTT; CDR3aa: CTSSYRKGPNYYSNQPQHF
v_gene: TRBV4-1; len: 15; d_gene: -; j_gene: TRBJ1-4; abundance: -; CDR3nt: TGCGCCAGCAGCCAAGTCGGGGGCGGGGGCGAAAAACTGTTTTTT; CDR3aa: CASSQVGGGGEKLFF
v_gene: TRBV11-2; len: 11; d_gene: -; j_gene: TRBJ2-5; abundance: -; CDR3nt: TGTGCCAGCGCGGGTGTGGAGACCCAGTACTTC; CDR3aa: CASAGVETQYF
v_gene: TRBV12-3/TRBV12-4; len: 13; d_gene: -; j_gene: TRBJ2-3; abundance: -; CDR3nt: TGTGCCAGCAGTTTAGGTCGACGAGATACGCAGTATTTT; CDR3aa: CASSLGRRDTQYF
v_gene: TRBV3-1/TRBV3-2; len: 14; d_gene: -; j_gene: TRBJ1-4; abundance: once; CDR3nt: TGTGCCAGCAGCCGAAGACAGATTAATGAAAAACTGTTTTTT; CDR3aa: CASSRRQINEKLFF
v_gene: TRBV5-1; len: 14; d_gene: -; j_gene: TRBJ2-1; abundance: -; CDR3nt: TGCGCCACCCTCCCCCAACCCAGCTCCAATGAGCAGTTCTTC; CDR3aa: CATLPQPSSNEQFF
v_gene: TRBV16; len: 12; d_gene: -; j_gene: TRBJ2-5; abundance: few; CDR3nt: TGTGCCAGCAGTCCTACGGCGGAGACCCAGTACTTC; CDR3aa: CASSPTAETQYF